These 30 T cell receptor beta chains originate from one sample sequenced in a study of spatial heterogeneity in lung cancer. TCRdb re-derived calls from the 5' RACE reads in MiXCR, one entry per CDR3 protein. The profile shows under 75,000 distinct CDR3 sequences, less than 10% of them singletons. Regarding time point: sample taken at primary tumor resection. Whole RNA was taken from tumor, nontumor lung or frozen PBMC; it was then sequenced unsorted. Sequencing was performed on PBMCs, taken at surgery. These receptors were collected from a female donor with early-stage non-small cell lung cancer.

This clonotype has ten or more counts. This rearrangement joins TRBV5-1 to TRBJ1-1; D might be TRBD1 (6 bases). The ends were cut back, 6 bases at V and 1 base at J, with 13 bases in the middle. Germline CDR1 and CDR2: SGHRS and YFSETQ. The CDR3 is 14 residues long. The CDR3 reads CASTRDTQNTEAFF. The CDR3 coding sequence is TGCGCCAGCACGCGGGACACCCAGAACACTGAAGCTTTCTTT.

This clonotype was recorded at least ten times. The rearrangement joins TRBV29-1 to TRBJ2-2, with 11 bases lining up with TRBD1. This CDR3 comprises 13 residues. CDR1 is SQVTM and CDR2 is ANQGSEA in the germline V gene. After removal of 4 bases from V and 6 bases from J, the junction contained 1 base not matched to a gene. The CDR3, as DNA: TGCAGCGTTGGGACAGGGGGCGCCGGGGAGCTGTTTTTT. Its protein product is CSVGTGGAGELFF.

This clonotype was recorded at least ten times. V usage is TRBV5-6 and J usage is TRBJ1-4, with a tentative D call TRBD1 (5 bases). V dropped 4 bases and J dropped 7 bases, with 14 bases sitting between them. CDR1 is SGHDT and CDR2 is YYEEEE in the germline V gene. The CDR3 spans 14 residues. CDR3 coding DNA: TGTGCCAGCAGCGTACACGGGGCTGGTGAAAAACTGTTTTTT. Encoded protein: CASSVHGAGEKLFF.

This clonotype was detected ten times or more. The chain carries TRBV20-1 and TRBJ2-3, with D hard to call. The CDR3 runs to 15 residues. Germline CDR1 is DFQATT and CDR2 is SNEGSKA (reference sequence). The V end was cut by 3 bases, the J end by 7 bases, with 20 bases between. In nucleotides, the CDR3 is TGCAGTGCTAGCCCTGGGAAGGGTCCCTCCTATACGCAGTATTTT. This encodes CSASPGKGPSYTQYF.

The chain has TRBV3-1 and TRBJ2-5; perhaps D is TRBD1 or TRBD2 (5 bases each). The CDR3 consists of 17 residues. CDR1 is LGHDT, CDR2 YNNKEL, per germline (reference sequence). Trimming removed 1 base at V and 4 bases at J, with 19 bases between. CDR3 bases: TGTGCCAGCAGCCAAGGAAGTGCCGGGGCATTGGGAGAGACCCAGTACTTC. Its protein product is CASSQGSAGALGETQYF.

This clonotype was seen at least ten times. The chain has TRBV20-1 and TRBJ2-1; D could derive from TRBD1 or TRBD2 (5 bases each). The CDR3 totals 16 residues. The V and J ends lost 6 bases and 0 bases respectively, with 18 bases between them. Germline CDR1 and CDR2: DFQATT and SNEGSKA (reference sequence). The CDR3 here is CSATPRGVSSYNEQFF. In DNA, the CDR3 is TGCAGTGCAACCCCGCGAGGGGTGAGCTCCTACAATGAGCAGTTCTTC.

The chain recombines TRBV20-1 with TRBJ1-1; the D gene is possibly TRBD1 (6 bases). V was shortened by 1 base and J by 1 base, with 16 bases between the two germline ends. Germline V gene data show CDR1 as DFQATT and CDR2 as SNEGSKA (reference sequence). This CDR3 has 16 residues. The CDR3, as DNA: TGCAGTGCTAGAGGCCGTACACAGGGTCCGAACACTGAAGCTTTCTTT. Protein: CSARGRTQGPNTEAFF.

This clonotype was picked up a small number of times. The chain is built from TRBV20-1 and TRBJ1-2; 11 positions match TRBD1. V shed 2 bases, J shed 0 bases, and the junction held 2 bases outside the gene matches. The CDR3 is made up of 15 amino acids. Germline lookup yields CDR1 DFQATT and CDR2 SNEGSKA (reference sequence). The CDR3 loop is CSARPGQGANYGYTF. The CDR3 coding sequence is TGCAGTGCTAGACCGGGACAGGGGGCTAACTATGGCTACACCTTC.

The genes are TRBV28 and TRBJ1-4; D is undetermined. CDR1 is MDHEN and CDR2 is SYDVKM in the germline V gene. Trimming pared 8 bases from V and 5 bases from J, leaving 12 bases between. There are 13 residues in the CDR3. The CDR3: CASLARANEKLFF. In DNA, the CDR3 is TGTGCCAGCCTAGCCCGGGCGAATGAAAAACTGTTTTTT.

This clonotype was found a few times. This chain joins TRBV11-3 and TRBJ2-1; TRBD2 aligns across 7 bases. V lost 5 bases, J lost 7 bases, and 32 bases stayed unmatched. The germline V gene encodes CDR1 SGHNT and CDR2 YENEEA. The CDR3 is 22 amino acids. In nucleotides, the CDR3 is TGTGCCAGCAGCCCCCACGATATGGGTGCGGGAGCCCATCGGCCGGTACGGAATGAGCAGTTCTTC. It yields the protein CASSPHDMGAGAHRPVRNEQFF. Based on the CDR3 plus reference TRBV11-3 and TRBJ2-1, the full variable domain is EAGVVQSPRYKIIEKKQPVAFWCNPISGHNTLYWYLQNLGQGPELLIRYENEEAVDDSQLPKDRFSAERLKGVDSTLKIQPAELGDSAVYLCASSPHDMGAGAHRPVRNEQFFGPGTRLTVL.

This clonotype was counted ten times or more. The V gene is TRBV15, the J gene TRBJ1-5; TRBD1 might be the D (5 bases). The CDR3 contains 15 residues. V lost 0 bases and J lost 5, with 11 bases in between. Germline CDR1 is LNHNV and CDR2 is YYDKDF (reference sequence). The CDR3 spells CATSRDLRGDQPQHF. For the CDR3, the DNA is TGTGCCACCAGCAGAGATCTGAGGGGCGATCAGCCCCAGCATTTT.

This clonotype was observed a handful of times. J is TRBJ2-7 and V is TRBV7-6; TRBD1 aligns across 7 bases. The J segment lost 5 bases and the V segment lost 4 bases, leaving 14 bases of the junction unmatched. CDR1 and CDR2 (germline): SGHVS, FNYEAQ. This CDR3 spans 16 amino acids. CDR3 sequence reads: CASSSLSGTAPDEQYF. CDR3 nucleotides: TGTGCCAGCAGCTCCCTTTCCGGGACAGCTCCTGACGAGCAGTACTTC.

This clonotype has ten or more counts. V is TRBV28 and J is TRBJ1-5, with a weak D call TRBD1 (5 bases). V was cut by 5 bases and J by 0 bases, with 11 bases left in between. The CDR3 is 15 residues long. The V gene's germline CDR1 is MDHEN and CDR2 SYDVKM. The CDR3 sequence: CASSRSGDSNQPQHF. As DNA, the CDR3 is TGTGCCAGCAGTCGGTCGGGGGATAGCAATCAGCCCCAGCATTTT.

CDR3 region: CASSLGSGYTF. The CDR3 DNA reads as TGTGCCAGCAGCTTGGGGTCAGGCTACACCTTC. V gene TRBV5-6 combines with J gene TRBJ1-2; D gene unclear. The CDR3 has 11 amino acids. V dropped 0 bases and J dropped 8 bases, with 5 bases sitting between them. CDR1 and CDR2 (germline): SGHDT, YYEEEE. The full variable domain, rest sourced from reference TRBV5-6 and TRBJ1-2, is DAGVTQSPTHLIKTRGQQVTLRCSPKSGHDTVSWYQQALGQGPQFIFQYYEEEERQRGNFPDRFSGHQFPNYSSELNVNALLLGDSALYLCASSLGSGYTFGSGTRLTVV.

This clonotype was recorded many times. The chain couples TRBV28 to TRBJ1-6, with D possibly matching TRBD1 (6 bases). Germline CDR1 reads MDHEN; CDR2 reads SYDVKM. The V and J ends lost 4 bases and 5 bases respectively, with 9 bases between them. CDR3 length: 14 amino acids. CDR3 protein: CASSYDRNNSPLHF. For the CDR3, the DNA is TGTGCCAGCAGTTACGACAGGAATAATTCACCCCTCCACTTT.

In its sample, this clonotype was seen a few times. This chain's CDR3 is CASSLRGQRAGELFF. For the CDR3, the DNA is TGTGCCAGCAGCTTAAGGGGGCAGAGGGCCGGGGAGCTGTTTTTT. This chain links TRBV7-2 with TRBJ2-2; 7 bases map to TRBD1. Germline CDR1 is SGHTA and CDR2 is FQGNSA. The CDR3 has 15 amino acids. The V segment lost 2 bases and the J segment 6 bases; nucleotides outside the gene matches: 6.

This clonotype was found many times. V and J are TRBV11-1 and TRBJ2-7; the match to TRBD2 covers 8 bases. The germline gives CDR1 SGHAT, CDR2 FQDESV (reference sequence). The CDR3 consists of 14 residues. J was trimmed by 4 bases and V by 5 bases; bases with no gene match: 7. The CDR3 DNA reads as TGTGCCAGCAGCCTTGGGACTAGAGGTTACGAGCAGTACGTC. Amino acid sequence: CASSLGTRGYEQYV.

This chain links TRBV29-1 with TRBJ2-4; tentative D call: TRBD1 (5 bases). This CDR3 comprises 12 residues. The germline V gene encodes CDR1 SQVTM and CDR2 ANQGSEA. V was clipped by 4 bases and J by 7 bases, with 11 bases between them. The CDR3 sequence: CSVAGHRNIQYF. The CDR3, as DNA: TGCAGCGTTGCAGGGCACCGGAACATTCAGTACTTC.

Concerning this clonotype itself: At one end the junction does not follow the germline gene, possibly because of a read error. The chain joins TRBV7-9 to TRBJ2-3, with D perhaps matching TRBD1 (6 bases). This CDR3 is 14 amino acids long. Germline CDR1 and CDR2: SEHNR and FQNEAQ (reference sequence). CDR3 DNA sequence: TGTGCCAGCAGCCTAGCAGGGGAACCAGATACGCAGTATTTT. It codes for CASSLAGEPDTQYF.

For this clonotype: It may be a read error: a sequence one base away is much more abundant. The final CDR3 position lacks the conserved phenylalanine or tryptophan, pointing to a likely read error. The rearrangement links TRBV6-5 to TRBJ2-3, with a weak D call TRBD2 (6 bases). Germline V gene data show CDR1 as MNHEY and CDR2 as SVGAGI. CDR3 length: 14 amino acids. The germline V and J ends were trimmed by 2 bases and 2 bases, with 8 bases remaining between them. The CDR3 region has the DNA TGTGCCAGCAGTTACACGGGAGTCACAGATACGCAGTATTTG. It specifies CASSYTGVTDTQYL.

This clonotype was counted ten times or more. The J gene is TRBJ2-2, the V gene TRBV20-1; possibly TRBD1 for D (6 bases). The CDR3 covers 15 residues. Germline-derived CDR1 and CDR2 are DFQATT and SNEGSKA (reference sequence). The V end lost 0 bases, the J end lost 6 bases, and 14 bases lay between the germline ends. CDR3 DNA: TGCAGTGCTAGAGATGACAGGACTCGGGCCGGGGAGCTGTTTTTT. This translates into CSARDDRTRAGELFF.

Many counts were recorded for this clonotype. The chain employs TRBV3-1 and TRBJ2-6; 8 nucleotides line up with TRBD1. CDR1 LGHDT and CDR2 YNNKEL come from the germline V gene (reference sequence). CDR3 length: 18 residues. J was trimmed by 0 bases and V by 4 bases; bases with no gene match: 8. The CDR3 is CASSPGTGSHSGANVLTF. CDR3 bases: TGTGCCAGCAGCCCCGGGACAGGTTCACACTCTGGGGCCAACGTCCTGACTTTC.

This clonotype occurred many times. This CDR3 is CSAEGLYYTEAFF. The CDR3 nucleotides are TGCAGCGCCGAGGGACTTTATTACACTGAAGCTTTCTTT. This chain connects TRBV29-1 to TRBJ1-1; a weak D match, TRBD1 (5 bases). The CDR3 spans 13 residues. Between the trimmed V and J ends, which lost 7 bases and 3 bases, there was a span of 15 bases. CDR1 and CDR2 from the germline V gene are SQVTM and ANQGSEA.

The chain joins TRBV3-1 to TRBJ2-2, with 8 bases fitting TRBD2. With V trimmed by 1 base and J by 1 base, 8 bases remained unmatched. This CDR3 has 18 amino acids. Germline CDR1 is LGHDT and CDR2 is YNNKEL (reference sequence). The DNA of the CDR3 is TGTGCCAGCAGCCAAGGAGGTGGGAGCGGGAGGAACACCGGGGAGCTGTTTTTT. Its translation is CASSQGGGSGRNTGELFF.

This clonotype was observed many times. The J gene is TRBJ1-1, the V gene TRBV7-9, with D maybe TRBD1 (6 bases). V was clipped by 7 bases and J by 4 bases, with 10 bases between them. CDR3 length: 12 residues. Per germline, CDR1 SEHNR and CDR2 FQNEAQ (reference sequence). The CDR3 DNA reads TGTGCCAGCAACAGGGAGGGCACTGAAGCTTTCTTT. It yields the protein CASNREGTEAFF.

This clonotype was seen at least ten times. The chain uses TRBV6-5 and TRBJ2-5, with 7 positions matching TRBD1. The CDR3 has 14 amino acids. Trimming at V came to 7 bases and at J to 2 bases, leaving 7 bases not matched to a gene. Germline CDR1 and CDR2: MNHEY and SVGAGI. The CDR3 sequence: CASNNRGRQETQYF. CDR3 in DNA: TGTGCCAGCAACAACAGGGGACGGCAAGAGACCCAGTACTTC.

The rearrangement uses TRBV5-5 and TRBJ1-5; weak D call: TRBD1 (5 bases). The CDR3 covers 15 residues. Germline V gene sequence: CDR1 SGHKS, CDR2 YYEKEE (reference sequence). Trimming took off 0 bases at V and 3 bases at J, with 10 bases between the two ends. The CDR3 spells CASSLDGHPNQPQHF. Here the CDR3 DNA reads TGTGCCAGCAGCTTGGATGGACATCCCAATCAGCCCCAGCATTTT.

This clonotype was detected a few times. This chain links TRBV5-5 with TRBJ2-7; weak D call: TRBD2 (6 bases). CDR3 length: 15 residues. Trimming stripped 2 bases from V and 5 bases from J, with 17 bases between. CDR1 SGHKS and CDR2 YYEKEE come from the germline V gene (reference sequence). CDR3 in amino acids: CASSFLDGRGDEQYF. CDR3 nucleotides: TGTGCCAGCAGCTTCCTTGACGGGAGAGGGGACGAGCAGTACTTC.

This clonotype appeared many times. CDR3 nucleotide sequence: TGTGCCAGCAGTTTAATGGGGGGCCACACTGAAGCTTTCTTT. Residues: CASSLMGGHTEAFF. V usage is TRBV12-3 or TRBV12-4 and J usage is TRBJ1-1, with D possibly matching TRBD1 (6 bases). The length of the CDR3 is 14 residues. The V end was cut by 2 bases, the J end by 3 bases, with 10 bases between.

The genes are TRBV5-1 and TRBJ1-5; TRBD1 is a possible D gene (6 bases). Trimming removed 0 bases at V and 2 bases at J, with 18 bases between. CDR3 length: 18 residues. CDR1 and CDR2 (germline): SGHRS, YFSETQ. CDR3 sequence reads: CASSLDGRGRGGNQPQHF. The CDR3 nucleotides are TGCGCCAGCAGCTTGGACGGTCGGGGGCGCGGAGGCAATCAGCCCCAGCATTTT.